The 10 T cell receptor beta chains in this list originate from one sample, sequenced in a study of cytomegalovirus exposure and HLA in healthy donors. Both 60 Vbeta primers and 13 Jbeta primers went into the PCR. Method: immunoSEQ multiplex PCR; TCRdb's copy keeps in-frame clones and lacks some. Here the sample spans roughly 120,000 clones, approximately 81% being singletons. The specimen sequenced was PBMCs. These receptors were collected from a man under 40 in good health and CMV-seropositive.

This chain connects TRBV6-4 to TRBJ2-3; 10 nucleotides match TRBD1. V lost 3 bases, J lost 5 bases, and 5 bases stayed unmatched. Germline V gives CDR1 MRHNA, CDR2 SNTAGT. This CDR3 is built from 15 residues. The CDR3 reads CASSERQGAIDTQYF. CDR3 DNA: TGTGCCAGCAGTGAGAGACAGGGGGCAATAGATACGCAGTATTTT.

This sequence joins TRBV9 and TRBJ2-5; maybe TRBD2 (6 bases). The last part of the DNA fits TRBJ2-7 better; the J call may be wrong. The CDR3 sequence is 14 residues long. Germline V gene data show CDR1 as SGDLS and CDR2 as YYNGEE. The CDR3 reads CASSVGGGNYEQYF. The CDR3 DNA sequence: TGTGCCAGCAGCGTAGGTGGCGGGAACTACGAGCAGTACTTC.

The CDR3 sequence is CASSLERPGDEQFF. The CDR3 nucleotides are TGTGCCAGCAGTTTAGAAAGGCCAGGGGATGAGCAGTTCTTC. The V call is TRBV27, the J call TRBJ2-1; tentative D call: TRBD1 (6 bases). The CDR3 totals 14 residues. Germline loops: CDR1 MNHEY, CDR2 SMNVEV (reference sequence). Trimming removed 2 bases at V and 8 bases at J, with 13 bases between.

For the CDR3, the DNA is TGTGCCAGCAGCCAAGATCGGCGGACAGGGGGGACCTTC. Translated, it gives CASSQDRRTGGTF. The chain links TRBV14 to TRBJ1-2, with TRBD1 identical over 10 bases. Germline V gene lookup returns CDR1 SGHDN and CDR2 FVKESK. This CDR3 comprises 13 residues. V gave up 0 bases and J gave up 14 bases; unmatched junction bases: 6.

Here the CDR3 reads CASSLSRQGWQTQYF. The CDR3 DNA reads TGTGCCAGCAGTTTATCGCGACAGGGGTGGCAGACGCAGTATTTT. This chain uses TRBV28 with TRBJ2-3; 8 bases are a match to TRBD1. Germline-derived CDR1 and CDR2 are MDHEN and SYDVKM. This CDR3 has 15 residues. With V trimmed by 1 base and J by 9 bases, 9 bases remained unmatched.

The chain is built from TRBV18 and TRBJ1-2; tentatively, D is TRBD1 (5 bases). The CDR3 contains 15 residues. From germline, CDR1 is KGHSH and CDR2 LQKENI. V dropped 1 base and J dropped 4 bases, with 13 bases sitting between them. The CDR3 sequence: CASSPQGQGRYGYTF. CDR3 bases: TGTGCCAGCTCACCACAGGGGCAAGGTCGCTATGGCTACACCTTC.

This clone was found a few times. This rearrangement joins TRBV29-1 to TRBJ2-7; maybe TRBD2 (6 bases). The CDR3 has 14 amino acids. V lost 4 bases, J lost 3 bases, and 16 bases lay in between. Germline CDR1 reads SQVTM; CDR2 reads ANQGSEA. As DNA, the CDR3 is TGCAGCGTTGGAGATAGCGGAAGGGACTACGAGCAGTACTTC. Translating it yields CSVGDSGRDYEQYF.

The CDR3: CASSSGQGTYNEQFF. Written as DNA, the CDR3 is TGTGCCAGCAGCTCGGGACAGGGGACCTACAATGAGCAGTTCTTC. The chain joins TRBV11-3 to TRBJ2-1, with 10 bases that match TRBD1. The CDR3 consists of 15 residues. The J segment lost 2 bases and the V segment lost 4 bases, leaving 2 bases of the junction unmatched. Germline V CDR1 and CDR2: SGHNT, YENEEA.

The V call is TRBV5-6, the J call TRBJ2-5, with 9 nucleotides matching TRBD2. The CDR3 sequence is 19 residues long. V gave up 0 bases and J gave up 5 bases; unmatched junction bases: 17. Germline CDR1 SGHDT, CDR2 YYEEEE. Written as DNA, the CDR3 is TGTGCCAGCAGCTTGGAAGGCGGGGGGGGTGGTTTTCCGAGGGAGACCCAGTACTTC. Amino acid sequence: CASSLEGGGGGFPRETQYF.

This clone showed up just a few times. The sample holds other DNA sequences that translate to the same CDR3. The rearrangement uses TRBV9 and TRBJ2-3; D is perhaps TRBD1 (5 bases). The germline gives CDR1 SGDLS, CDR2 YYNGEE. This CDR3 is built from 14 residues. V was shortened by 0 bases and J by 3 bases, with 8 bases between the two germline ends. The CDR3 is CASSVGGSTDTQYF. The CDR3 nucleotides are TGTGCCAGCAGCGTAGGGGGCTCGACAGATACGCAGTATTTT.